This TCR beta chain is drawn from a study of vaccination effects on CD4 cells after COVID-19. Data came from immunoSEQ multiplex PCR; TCRdb stores just in-frame clones and leaves some out. The profile covers approximately 40,000 clones, with roughly 70% appearing a single time and roughly 20% taken by the ten largest. Study findings and constraints: Clones of infection and vaccine origin contracted markedly late after vaccination. Healthy vaccinees' vaccine-induced clones included only 1 of 255 cross-reacting with common cold coronaviruses.

To note about this clone: Its matching antigen is unknown.

This CDR3 contains 15 residues. From germline, CDR1 is SGHVS and CDR2 FQNEAQ. V was shortened by 4 bases and J by 0 bases, with 13 bases between the two germline ends. Before sequencing, viral peptide pools were used by the ViraFEST assay to expand antigen-specific CD4+ T cells. Culture lasted about ten days before CD4+ T cell isolation. Prior SARS-CoV-2 infection was absent in the vaccine recipients, as shown by negative nucleocapsid antibodies. Every well housed about 1.8 million PBMC, which grew in culture alongside roughly 10 IU/ml IL-2 and 10 ug/ml peptides. Each culture had half its medium swapped for IL-2 medium on days 3 and 7.

The receptor's source is a human donor who received a COVID-19 vaccine. The sequences come from CD4+ T cells from PBMCs cultured with SARS-CoV-2 spike peptides, collected before COVID-19 vaccination. The rearrangement joins TRBV7-8 to TRBJ2-7; a possible D gene is TRBD2 (6 bases). The CDR3 nucleotides are TGTGCCAGCAGCTCCCTAGCGTTGAGCTCCTACGAGCAGTACTTC. Translated: CASSSLALSSYEQYF.